This TCR beta chain was identified in a study of memory CD4+ T cells and cytomegalovirus serostatus. About the research overall: Of the healthy Belgian adults, nine or ten were CMV seropositive and 20 to 25 seronegative.

This clone showed up just once. The target antigen is unknown. Clones were read by immunoSEQ multiplex PCR, and TCRdb kept only the in-frame ones, dropping some. In the table there are 70,000 to 90,000 clones, 60% to 80% of which are singletons. Per germline, CDR1 MNHEY and CDR2 SVGAGI. The trim removed 5 bases at V and 11 bases at J, leaving 4 bases unmatched. This CDR3 spans 11 amino acids. General observations from the study: CD4+ memory repertoires contained 67 of 164 reported CMV TCRbeta sequences.

Single viable CD3+CD4+CD8-CD45RO+ cells were sorted as the memory CD4+ T cells. The J gene is TRBJ1-1, the V gene TRBV6-5; TRBD1 aligns across 8 bases. Sequencing was performed on memory CD4+ T cells from blood. The origin of this receptor is an adult in good health and CMV-seropositive. CDR3 in DNA: TGTGCCAGCAGTCCGACAGGGGCGGCTTTCTTT. Translated: CASSPTGAAFF.